These T cell receptor beta chains were read from a single sample in a study of STAT5B mutations in CD4+ large granular lymphocyte leukemia. Some clones are missing from TCRdb's copy, which holds only in-frame ones; the method was immunoSEQ multiplex PCR. The sample contains around 30,000 clones, around four fifths of which appear only once. Sequenced input: CD4+ T cells from blood buffy coats. The receptors shown here come from a human donor in good health. The conserved cysteine and the conserved F or W are not part of the CDR3 here.

V	CDR3
TRBV11-1	ASSSLDRQGSYEQY
TRBV18	ASSPRNREDEQF
TRBV18	ASSQGTENEQF
TRBV18	ASSARTENPGD
TRBV5-1	ASSLGFGNTIY
TRBV4-1	ASSQYQGMNTEAF
TRBV7-8	ASSLEPGSQPQH
TRBV7-9	ASTWALDTEAF
TRBV11-2	ASSLFQGMGNEQF
TRBV28	ASSLNRGQY
TRBV25-1	ASRQNTEAF
TRBV7-9	ASSIPGGAYTGELF
TRBV6-1	ASSGSREKLF
TRBV4-1	ASSQGRQNLINQPQH
TRBV4-3	ASNQDPTGNTEAF
TRBV10-2	ASSERGSSYNEQF
TRBV11-2	ASSSDRGEQY
TRBV5-1	ASSLSGLAGETYEQY
TRBV14	ASSRYSMGETQY
TRBV7-6	ASSDAGTSKYEQY
TRBV5-1	ASSLATSSYGGEQY
TRBV10-3	ATREGGDNGYT
TRBV11-2	ASSPGWELF
TRBV5-1	ASSLEAPSSPLH
TRBV30	AWSVNEQF
TRBV21-1	ASSKGAVQETQY
TRBV6-5	ASSYSRAGNTIY
TRBV10-1	ASMITQGRSNQPQH
TRBV6-5	ASSYNEYQPQH
TRBV7-9	ASSLPRQH
TRBV6-1	ASSEASQYEQY
TRBV18	ASSPPSGSGNTIY
TRBV5-1	ASTLSGTAFSPLH
TRBV11-2	ASSFRSADTQY
TRBV30	AWSVSTYEQY
TRBV7-9	ASSPEMLGADTQY